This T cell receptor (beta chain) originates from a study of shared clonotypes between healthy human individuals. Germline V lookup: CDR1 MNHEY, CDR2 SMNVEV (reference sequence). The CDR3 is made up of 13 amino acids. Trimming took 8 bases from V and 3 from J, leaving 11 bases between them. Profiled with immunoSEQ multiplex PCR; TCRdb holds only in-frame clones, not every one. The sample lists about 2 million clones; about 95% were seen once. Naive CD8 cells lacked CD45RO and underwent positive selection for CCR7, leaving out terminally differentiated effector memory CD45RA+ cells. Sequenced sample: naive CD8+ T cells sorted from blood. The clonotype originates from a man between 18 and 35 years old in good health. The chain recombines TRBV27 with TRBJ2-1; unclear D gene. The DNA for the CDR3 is TGTGCCAGCGGTTCGGGCAACTACAATGAGCAGTTCTTC. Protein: CASGSGNYNEQFF.